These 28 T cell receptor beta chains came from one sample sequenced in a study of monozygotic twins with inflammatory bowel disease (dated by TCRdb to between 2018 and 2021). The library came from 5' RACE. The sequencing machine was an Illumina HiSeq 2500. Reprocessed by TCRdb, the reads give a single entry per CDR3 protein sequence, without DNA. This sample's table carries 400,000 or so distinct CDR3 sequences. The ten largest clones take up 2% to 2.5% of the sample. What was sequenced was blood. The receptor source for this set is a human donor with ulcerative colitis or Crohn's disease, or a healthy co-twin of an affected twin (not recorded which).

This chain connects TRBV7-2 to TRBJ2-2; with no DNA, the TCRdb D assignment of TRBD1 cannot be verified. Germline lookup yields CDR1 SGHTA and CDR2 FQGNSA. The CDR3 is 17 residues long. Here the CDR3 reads CASSLDWDRGRTGELFF. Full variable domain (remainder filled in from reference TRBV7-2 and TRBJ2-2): GAGVSQSPSNKVTEKGKDVELRCDPISGHTALYWYRQSLGQGLEFLIYFQGNSAPDKSGLPSDRFSAERTGGSVSTLTIQRTQQEDSAVYLCASSLDWDRGRTGELFFGEGSRLTVL.

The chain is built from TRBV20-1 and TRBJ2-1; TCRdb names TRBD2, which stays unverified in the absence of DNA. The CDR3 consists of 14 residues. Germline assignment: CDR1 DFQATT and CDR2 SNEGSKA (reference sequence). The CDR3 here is CSARNGRAFGEQFF.

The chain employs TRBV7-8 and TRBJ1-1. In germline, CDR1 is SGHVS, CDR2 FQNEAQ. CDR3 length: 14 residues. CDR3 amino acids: CASSFAAIGTEAFF.

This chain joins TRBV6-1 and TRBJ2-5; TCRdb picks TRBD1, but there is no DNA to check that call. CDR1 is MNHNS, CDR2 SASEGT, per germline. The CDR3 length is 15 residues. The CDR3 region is CASSSGAGGLETQYF.

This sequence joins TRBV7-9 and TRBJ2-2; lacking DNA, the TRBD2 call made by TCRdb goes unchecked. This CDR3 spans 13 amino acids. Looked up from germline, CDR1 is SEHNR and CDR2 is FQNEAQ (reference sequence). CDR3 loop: CASSWTDPGELFF.

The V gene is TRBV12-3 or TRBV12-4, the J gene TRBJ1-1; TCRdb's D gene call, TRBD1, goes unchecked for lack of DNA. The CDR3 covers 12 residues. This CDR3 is CASNTGGTEAFF.

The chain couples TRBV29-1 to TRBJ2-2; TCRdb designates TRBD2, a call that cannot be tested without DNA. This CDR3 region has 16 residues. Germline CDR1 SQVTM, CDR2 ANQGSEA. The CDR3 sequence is CSVVGGVEGGTGELFF.

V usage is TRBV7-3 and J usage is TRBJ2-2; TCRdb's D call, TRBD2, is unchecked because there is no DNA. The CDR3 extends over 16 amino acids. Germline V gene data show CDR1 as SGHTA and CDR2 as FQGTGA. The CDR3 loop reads CASSPFAGANTGELFF.

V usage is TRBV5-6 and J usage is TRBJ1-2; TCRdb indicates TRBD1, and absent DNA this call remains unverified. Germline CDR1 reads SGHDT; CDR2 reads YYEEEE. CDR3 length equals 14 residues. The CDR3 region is CASYETGRGYGYTF.

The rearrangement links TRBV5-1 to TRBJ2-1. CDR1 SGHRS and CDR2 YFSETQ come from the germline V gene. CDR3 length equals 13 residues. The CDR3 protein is CASSEGSSNEQFF.

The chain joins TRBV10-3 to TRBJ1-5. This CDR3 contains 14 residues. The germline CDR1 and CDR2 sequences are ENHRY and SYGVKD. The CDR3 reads CAISEGGANQPQHF.

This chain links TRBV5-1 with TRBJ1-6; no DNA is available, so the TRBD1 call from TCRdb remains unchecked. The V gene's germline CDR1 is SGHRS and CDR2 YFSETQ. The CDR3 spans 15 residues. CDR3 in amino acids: CASSLEGGYNSPLHF.

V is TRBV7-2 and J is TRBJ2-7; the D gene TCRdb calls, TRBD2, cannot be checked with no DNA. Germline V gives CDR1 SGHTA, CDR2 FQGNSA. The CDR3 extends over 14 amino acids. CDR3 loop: CASSPSFNTYEQYF.

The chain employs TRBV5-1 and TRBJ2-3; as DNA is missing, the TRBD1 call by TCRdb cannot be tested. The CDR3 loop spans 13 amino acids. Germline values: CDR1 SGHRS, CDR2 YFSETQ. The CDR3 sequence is CASSSGTTDTQYF.

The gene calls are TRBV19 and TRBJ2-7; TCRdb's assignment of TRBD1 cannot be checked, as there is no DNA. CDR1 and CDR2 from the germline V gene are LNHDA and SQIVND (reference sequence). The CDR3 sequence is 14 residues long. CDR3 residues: CASSTGQDFYEQYF.

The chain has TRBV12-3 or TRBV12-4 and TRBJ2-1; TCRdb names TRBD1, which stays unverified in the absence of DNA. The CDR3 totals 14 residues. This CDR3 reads CASSYPRFGDEQFF.

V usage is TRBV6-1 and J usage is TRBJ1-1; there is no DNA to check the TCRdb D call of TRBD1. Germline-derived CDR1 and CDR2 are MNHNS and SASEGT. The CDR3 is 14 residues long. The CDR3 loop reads CASSEPGEASEAFF.

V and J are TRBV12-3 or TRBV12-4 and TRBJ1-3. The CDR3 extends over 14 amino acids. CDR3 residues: CASSRGGTGNTIYF.

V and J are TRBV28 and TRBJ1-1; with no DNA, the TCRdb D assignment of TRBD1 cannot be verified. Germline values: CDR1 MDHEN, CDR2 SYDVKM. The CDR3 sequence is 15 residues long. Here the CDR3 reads CASTRTGDPNTEAFF.

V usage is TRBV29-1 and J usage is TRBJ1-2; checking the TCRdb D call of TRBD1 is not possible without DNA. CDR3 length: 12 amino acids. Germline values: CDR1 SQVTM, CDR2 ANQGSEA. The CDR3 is CSVEPREPGYTF.

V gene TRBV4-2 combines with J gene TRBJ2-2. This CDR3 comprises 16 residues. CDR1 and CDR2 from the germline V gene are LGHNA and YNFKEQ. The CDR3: CASSQDFGGGTGELFF.

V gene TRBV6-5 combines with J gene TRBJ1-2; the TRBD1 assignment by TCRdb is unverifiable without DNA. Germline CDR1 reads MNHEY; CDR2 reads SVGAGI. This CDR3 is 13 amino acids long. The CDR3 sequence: CASRVRQAYGYTF.

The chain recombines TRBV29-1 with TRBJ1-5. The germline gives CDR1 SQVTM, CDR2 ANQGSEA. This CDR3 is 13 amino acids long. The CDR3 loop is CSVEDTLGQPQHF.

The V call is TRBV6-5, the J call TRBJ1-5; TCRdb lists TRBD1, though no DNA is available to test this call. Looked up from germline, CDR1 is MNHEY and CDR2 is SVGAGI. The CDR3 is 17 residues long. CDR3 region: CASSYQSGTGSNQPQHF.

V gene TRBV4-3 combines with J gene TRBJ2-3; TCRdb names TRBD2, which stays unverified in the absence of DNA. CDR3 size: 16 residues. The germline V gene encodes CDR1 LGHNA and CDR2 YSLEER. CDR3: CASSQGASGATDTQYF.

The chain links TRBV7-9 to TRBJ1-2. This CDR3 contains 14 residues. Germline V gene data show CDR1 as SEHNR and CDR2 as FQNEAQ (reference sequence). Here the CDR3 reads CASILTNGGYGYTF.

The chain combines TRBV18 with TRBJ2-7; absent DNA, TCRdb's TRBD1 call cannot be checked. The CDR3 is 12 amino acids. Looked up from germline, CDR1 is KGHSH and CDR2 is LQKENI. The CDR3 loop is CASRTGGGEQYF.

The CDR3: CSAPSWGQGADTQYF. The chain recombines TRBV20-1 with TRBJ2-3; TCRdb's D call, TRBD1, is unchecked because there is no DNA. CDR1 is DFQATT and CDR2 is SNEGSKA in the germline V gene (reference sequence). This CDR3 has 15 residues.